The entry below describes one T cell receptor (beta chain). No cognate antigen has been identified for it. Base qualities were left out, and no much larger clone turns up one base away. Using bias-controlled multiplex PCR with the immunoSEQ v3 hsTCRB kit, the TCR beta CDR3 regions were amplified from genomic DNA. TCR libraries were sequenced on an Illumina NextSeq 500 to about 1.8 million read pairs for survey level or about 5-6 million for deep level. In the original analysis: V, D and J genes were assigned, non-productive sequences were removed, and clonality was reported by immunoSEQ Analyzer software. To compare repertoires between infused TIL and blood, productive Simpson clonality was used along with the Morisita overlap index of productive TRB rearrangements. TCRdb mirrors the immuneACCESS table, restricted to in-frame sequences. Some clones are absent from its copies; in checked studies, under half trace to an unresolved V gene, and the reason for the others is unknown. Clone size and V and J calls were adopted from that table, with D and trimming inferred from the DNA. The sample includes about 7,500 clones, with over 65% observed a single time. The ten biggest clones cover 7% of the sample.

The data originate from a study of TIL therapy for anti-PD-1-resistant metastatic lung cancer (dated by TCRdb to about 2021). Study-level background: A median age of 54 years (range about 35-85) and a median tumor PD-L1 proportion score of 6% were recorded among enrolled patients. The cohort was composed predominantly of lung adenocarcinoma, with a handful of EGFR-mutant and two ALK-rearranged tumors included, and half of patients were identified as current or former smokers. A median non-synonymous tumor mutation burden of approximately 1.4 mutations per megabase was determined across the cohort by whole-exome sequencing. T cell receptor beta sequencing of tumor and peripheral blood served to follow clonotypes across the tumor, the expanded TIL product, and serial blood samples.

Including cysteine and phenylalanine, the CDR3 has 13 amino acids. Only the CDR3 part of the read is kept: 39 bases, read in frame from the first base. The germline V gene provides CDR1 SNHLY and CDR2 FYNNEI. From V the trimming removes 6 bases and from J it removes 4 bases, while the gene matches leave 2 bases of the junction unaccounted for. In light of the paper, this sample's time point label describes: pre-treatment sample, taken before nivolumab and TIL therapy. Excised metastases, mostly pleural nodules or supraclavicular lymph nodes, were used as baseline tumor samples and were taken from the same resection from which TIL were grown. Tumors were harvested before any PD-1/PD-L1 blockade; patients then received nivolumab, and those progressing received lymphodepletion, expanded TIL infusion and IL-2. A phase I trial run at two centers enrolled adults with stage 4 NSCLC between late 2017 and 2020. The samples were obtained from a phase I trial that was single-arm and open-label and tested tumor-infiltrating lymphocyte therapy combined with nivolumab in advanced non-small cell lung cancer. Parts of each resected tumor were snap-frozen in liquid nitrogen and kept at -80 degrees C. Tumor regions of interest were chosen on H&E sections by laser-capture macrodissection, pulverized into around 15 mg aliquots, and extracted with Qiagen Allprep kits.

The study at large found these results: The cohort was highly selected, including more treatment-naive, never-smoker and oncogene-addicted patients than is typical, which limits generalizability. Compared with baseline intratumoral T cells, expanded TIL cultures were more clonal and less diverse (median clonality around 6% vs 30%, p < 0.0001). Clonal turnover during TIL culture was high, and many clones enriched in the product were not detected in the baseline tumor, suggesting clonal contraction instead of faithful expansion. The study protocol defined all tumor marker inferences as exploratory.

The chain links TRBV2 with TRBJ1-3; 8 of the junction bases match TRBD1. This TCR came from a person between 25 and 79 years old with non-small cell lung cancer. Sequenced here: tumor tissue, sampled at baseline. In nucleotides, the sequence is TGTGCCAGCAGGGACAGGGCCGGAAACACCATATATTTT. It translates to CASRDRAGNTIYF.